The 9 T cell receptor beta chains reported below all come from one sample, sequenced in a study of T-cell reconstitution after alpha-beta-depleted transplantation in children. Unique molecular identifiers were built into the TCRbeta library. One entry per CDR3 protein, called by TCRdb with MiXCR from the PCR reads. The table lists over 550,000 distinct CDR3 sequences, 10% of them singletons. This sample comprised PBMCs from the stem cell graft donor, obtained from the stem cell graft. Receptors were obtained from a human donor who donated a stem cell graft to a child with acute myeloid leukemia.

This clonotype has only a few counts. This chain links TRBV12-3 or TRBV12-4 with TRBJ2-1; 8 bases fit TRBD1. V trimming: 6 bases; J trimming: 4 bases; junction bases outside the gene matches: 8. The CDR3 consists of 15 residues. CDR3 loop: CASSVGQGKYNEQFF. The CDR3 DNA reads TGTGCCAGCAGCGTCGGACAGGGTAAATACAATGAGCAGTTCTTC.

This clonotype has only a few counts. This chain connects TRBV10-3 to TRBJ2-7, with 11 positions matching TRBD2. The CDR3 runs to 17 residues. The V segment lost 6 bases and the J segment 3 bases; nucleotides outside the gene matches: 13. The germline V gene encodes CDR1 ENHRY and CDR2 SYGVKD. Here the CDR3 DNA reads TGTGCCATCAGAGCGACTAGCGGGACTCCAAGGGGCTACGAGCAGTACTTC. Protein product: CAIRATSGTPRGYEQYF.

In its sample, this clonotype was seen a few times. V is TRBV7-9 and J is TRBJ2-7; D remains unclear. V lost 5 bases, J lost 4 bases, and 9 bases lay in between. The CDR3 runs to 12 residues. CDR1 and CDR2 (germline): SEHNR, FQNEAQ (reference sequence). The CDR3 reads CASSVTPYEQYF. The CDR3 nucleotides read TGTGCCAGCAGCGTGACCCCGTACGAGCAGTACTTC.

This clonotype was counted between two and nine times. V usage is TRBV28 and J usage is TRBJ1-6, with D possibly being TRBD1 (5 bases). The V end lost 10 bases, the J end lost 9 bases, and 16 bases lay between the germline ends. From germline, CDR1 is MDHEN and CDR2 SYDVKM. This CDR3 contains 13 residues. Written as DNA, the CDR3 is TGTGCCACTCGGAGGGGTGTAGCTTCACCCCTCCACTTT. Protein product: CATRRGVASPLHF.

V usage is TRBV10-3 and J usage is TRBJ2-7; 11 bases are shared with TRBD2. J gave up 1 base and V 6 bases, and 5 bases lay outside the gene matches. The CDR3 loop spans 15 amino acids. Germline-derived CDR1 and CDR2 are ENHRY and SYGVKD. CDR3 sequence reads: CAIRWSSGRSYEQYF. CDR3 nucleotides: TGTGCCATCAGATGGTCTAGCGGGAGGTCCTACGAGCAGTACTTC.

In the case of this clonotype: This CDR3 fails to terminate in the conserved phenylalanine or tryptophan, so it likely reflects a read error. The chain employs TRBV29-1 and TRBJ1-1; 7 bases fit TRBD1. The CDR3 has 14 residues. CDR1 is SQVTM, CDR2 ANQGSEA, per germline. V lost 6 bases, J lost 5 bases, and 12 bases stayed unmatched. The CDR3 nucleotides read TGCAGCGTGCAACCGACAGGGATTAAGACTGAAGCTTTCTCT. Translating it yields CSVQPTGIKTEAFS.

V and J are TRBV27 and TRBJ2-1, with 12 positions matching TRBD2. Germline-derived CDR1 and CDR2 are MNHEY and SMNVEV (reference sequence). The CDR3 consists of 17 residues. V trimming: 6 bases; J trimming: 10 bases; junction bases outside the gene matches: 16. This chain's CDR3 is CASSSERLAGAIKEQFF. DNA for the CDR3: TGTGCCAGCAGCTCGGAAAGACTAGCGGGAGCCATTAAAGAGCAGTTCTTC.

In this sample, this clonotype turned up a few times. The CDR3 spells CASSQEHQRKNTGELFF. The CDR3 DNA reads TGTGCCAGCAGCCAAGAACATCAGCGGAAAAACACCGGGGAGCTGTTTTTT. This sequence joins TRBV3-1 and TRBJ2-2, with D possibly being TRBD2 (5 bases). The CDR3 runs to 17 residues. The ends were cut back, 0 bases at V and 2 bases at J, with 13 bases in the middle. Germline CDR1 reads LGHDT; CDR2 reads YNNKEL (reference sequence).

The V call is TRBV4-3, the J call TRBJ2-1, with D hard to call. Germline V CDR1 and CDR2: LGHNA, YSLEER. The CDR3 consists of 14 residues. Trimming removed 0 bases from V and 2 bases from J, with 5 bases in between. The chain's CDR3 is CASSQDVAYNEQFF. The CDR3 coding sequence is TGCGCCAGCAGCCAAGATGTCGCCTACAATGAGCAGTTCTTC.